This is a list of T cell receptor beta chains from one sample in a study of control samples from healthy donors and cancer patients. Method: immunoSEQ multiplex PCR; TCRdb's copy keeps in-frame clones and lacks some. The top ten hold approximately 48% of the sample, which has about 39,000 clones, roughly 80% seen once. The sample taken for sequencing was blood. The origin of the receptors is a man in his 60s in good health. The CDR3 runs from the conserved cysteine through the conserved F or W. Fields, in order: V gene, D gene, J gene, clone size, CDR3 protein, CDR3 DNA. A D gene is named only where the DNA matches it firmly. Size is omitted from some rows. Given values are once, few, many or a class for expanded clones.

v_call: TRBV2; d_call: .; j_call: TRBJ2-2; clone_size: .; cdr3_aa: CASSGVRVRNTGELFF; cdr3_nt: TGTGCCAGCAGTGGCGTAAGGGTCAGGAACACCGGGGAGCTGTTTTTT
v_call: TRBV28; d_call: .; j_call: TRBJ1-5; clone_size: few; cdr3_aa: CASSLGRVRPGHHNQPQHF; cdr3_nt: TGTGCCAGCAGTTTAGGACGGGTAAGACCGGGACACCACAATCAGCCCCAGCATTTT
v_call: TRBV6-6; d_call: .; j_call: TRBJ1-1; clone_size: .; cdr3_aa: CASSYSTIEAFF; cdr3_nt: TGTGCCAGCAGTTACTCTACCATCGAAGCTTTCTTT
v_call: TRBV7-3; d_call: .; j_call: TRBJ2-7; clone_size: .; cdr3_aa: CASSVGGSAYEQYF; cdr3_nt: TGTGCCAGCAGCGTTGGGGGGAGCGCGTACGAGCAGTACTTC
v_call: TRBV27; d_call: .; j_call: TRBJ2-3; clone_size: .; cdr3_aa: CASSPHSSLGTDTQYF; cdr3_nt: TGTGCCAGCAGTCCACATAGCTCTTTGGGCACAGATACGCAGTATTTT
v_call: TRBV29-1; d_call: .; j_call: TRBJ2-5; clone_size: once; cdr3_aa: CSADGGALAQYF; cdr3_nt: TGCAGCGCCGATGGTGGGGCTTTGGCCCAGTACTTC
v_call: TRBV6-6; d_call: .; j_call: TRBJ1-2; clone_size: .; cdr3_aa: CASSLERGYTF; cdr3_nt: TGTGCCAGCAGTTTGGAAAGAGGCTACACCTTC
v_call: TRBV15; d_call: .; j_call: TRBJ1-5; clone_size: .; cdr3_aa: CATSSGLFGNQPQHF; cdr3_nt: TGTGCCACCAGTTCGGGTTTGTTCGGCAATCAGCCCCAGCATTTT
v_call: TRBV5-1; d_call: .; j_call: TRBJ2-1; clone_size: .; cdr3_aa: CASSLEKRYNEQFF; cdr3_nt: TGCGCCAGCAGCTTGGAAAAGCGCTACAATGAGCAGTTCTTC
v_call: TRBV28; d_call: .; j_call: TRBJ2-1; clone_size: .; cdr3_aa: CASSFSRVYNEQFF; cdr3_nt: TGTGCCAGCAGTTTCTCCAGGGTTTACAATGAGCAGTTCTTC
v_call: TRBV12-3/TRBV12-4; d_call: .; j_call: TRBJ1-2; clone_size: few; cdr3_aa: CASSKSGPYGYTF; cdr3_nt: TGTGCCAGCAGTAAGAGTGGGCCTTATGGCTACACCTTC
v_call: TRBV7-9; d_call: .; j_call: TRBJ1-1; clone_size: .; cdr3_aa: CASSLGGRASEAFF; cdr3_nt: TGTGCCAGCAGCTTAGGGGGCCGCGCGTCTGAAGCTTTCTTT
v_call: TRBV6-6; d_call: .; j_call: TRBJ1-1; clone_size: .; cdr3_aa: CASSYSGPEVTEAFF; cdr3_nt: TGTGCCAGCAGTTACTCAGGTCCGGAAGTCACTGAAGCTTTCTTT
v_call: TRBV21-1; d_call: .; j_call: TRBJ2-7; clone_size: .; cdr3_aa: CASEQRQGGYEQYF; cdr3_nt: TGTGCCAGCGAGCAGCGGCAGGGGGGGTACGAGCAGTACTTC
v_call: TRBV10-2; d_call: TRBD1; j_call: TRBJ2-7; clone_size: .; cdr3_aa: CASTPDRGSYEQYF; cdr3_nt: TGCGCCAGCACCCCTGACAGGGGATCCTACGAGCAGTACTTC
v_call: TRBV6-1; d_call: TRBD1; j_call: TRBJ2-7; clone_size: .; cdr3_aa: CASSEAGTGVLYEQYF; cdr3_nt: TGTGCCAGCAGTGAAGCCGGGACAGGAGTGCTCTACGAGCAGTACTTC
v_call: TRBV9; d_call: TRBD2; j_call: TRBJ2-1; clone_size: once; cdr3_aa: CASSPSPGGGRGEQFF; cdr3_nt: TGTGCCAGCAGCCCTAGCCCGGGGGGGGGCCGCGGTGAGCAGTTCTTC
v_call: TRBV18; d_call: .; j_call: TRBJ1-2; clone_size: .; cdr3_aa: CASSPRGGPYGYTF; cdr3_nt: TGTGCCAGCTCACCACGGGGCGGCCCCTATGGCTACACCTTC